This T cell receptor (beta chain) is drawn from a study of identical twins. Germline assignment: CDR1 SGDLS and CDR2 YYNGEE. The CDR3 has 20 residues. Trimming took off 0 bases at V and 4 bases at J, with 26 bases between the two ends. Findings and caveats of the study: Twin-shared out-of-frame alpha sequences were enriched for low generation probability.

From the 5' RACE reads, TCRdb called clonotypes with MiXCR, one entry per CDR3 protein. The table records 450,000 to 650,000 distinct CDR3 sequences, 15% of them present only once. This clonotype turned up a few times. The antigen is undetermined. The same sample was also studied in work on yellow fever vaccine responses in identical twins.

The TCR originated in a woman between 18 and 29 years old in good health. Source material: CD4+ T cells sorted from blood. The rearrangement links TRBV9 to TRBJ2-4; D assignment may be TRBD1 or TRBD2 (7 bases each). Written as DNA, the CDR3 is TGTGCCAGCAGCGTAGTAAGGGGGCGCAGGGGGAGGGCCAGGAAAAACATTCAGTACTTC. As protein: CASSVVRGRRGRARKNIQYF.